This T cell receptor beta chain derives from a study of T cell repertoires in cytomegalovirus infection. About the research overall: Recently identified HLA-C-restricted and well-studied HLA-B-restricted CMV epitopes were used. Based on public TCR beta signatures, there were indications of CMV infection and of a matching HLA type. General study findings and limits: Summed public TCR beta family frequency identified CMV carriers bearing the relevant HLA. HLA-C-restricted, CMV-specific TCR beta clonotypes were dominant ex vivo.

Details on this clonotype: The antigen remains undetermined.

TCRdb used MiXCR to reprocess the reads, holding one entry per CDR3 protein. Of a few hundred thousand distinct CDR3 sequences in the sample, roughly 42% are singletons; the top ten hold around 50%. The sequencing here drew on cultured PBMCs, taken from culture after CMV antigen stimulation. The receptor's source is a human donor in good health (CMV status not recorded). Some clones in this sample may be carry-over from other donors' samples.

CDR3 in amino acids: CASSFVRGDTDTQYF. DNA for the CDR3: TGTGCCAGCAGCTTTGTCCGGGGGGACACAGATACGCAGTATTTT. This rearrangement joins TRBV7-6 to TRBJ2-3, with TRBD2 matching 7 bases. Germline CDR1 SGHVS, CDR2 FNYEAQ. The CDR3 sequence is 15 residues long. V lost 3 bases and J lost 2; bases outside the gene matches: 5.